The T cell receptor (beta chain) under discussion was sequenced for a study of blood T cell repertoires in COVID-19 (dated by TCRdb to about 2020). Turning to the overall study: Samples from collaborators originated in the United States, Italy and Spain and spanned both the acute and convalescent phases of COVID-19. The repertoires were released in a freely available public database meant as a resource for research on the immune response to SARS-CoV-2. Subjects who had been exposed to COVID-19, were actively infected with it, or had recovered from it provided the deeply sampled blood TCRbeta repertoires that made up the dataset. Sample metadata almost always included a de-identified subject ID, COVID-19 status, age in years and sex. The material from the prospective study consisted of cDNA or gDNA derived from T cells, B-cell-depleted T cells, or PBMCs. Samples came from the ongoing ImmuneRACE study (first 160 participants) plus 1,254 subjects from 6 global collaborators. Where HLA class I and class II types were available, the types were taken from metadata supplied by the sample provider, not from assay-based typing.

The table lists this clone with a count of one. Its target antigen remains unknown. The input lacks base qualities; no much larger clone sits a single base away. TCRbeta CDR3 regions were amplified from genomic DNA by means of the immunoSEQ Assay, a bias-controlled multiplex PCR. Per the original workflow: The number of nucleated cells in each sample was estimated by amplification of reference gene primers within the assay. To quantify the absolute abundance of each unique TCRbeta CDR3 rearrangement, sequence reads were collapsed and filtered. For each sample, productive Simpson clonality was calculated as the square root of Simpson's diversity index across productive rearrangements. This is the immuneACCESS table as TCRdb keeps it, with only in-frame sequences that have V and J called. A part of the clones is gone; compared with another copy, unresolved V genes explain less than half, and the rest is unexplained. The V and J calls and clone size are taken from that table; D and trimming were inferred from the DNA. Across this sample there are 220,000 or so clones, with 70% to 90% seen only once. The ten most abundant clones make up about 9.4% of the sample.

At one collaborating source in Seattle, patients were enrolled during active infection and were followed longitudinally through the course of disease. Each collaborating institution followed its own protocols to collect whole blood in K2EDTA tubes. Collaborator samples were shipped for TCRbeta analysis as frozen whole blood, isolated PBMCs, or DNA extracted from either sample type. Including cysteine and phenylalanine, the CDR3 has 14 amino acids. Only the CDR3 portion is preserved as DNA: 42 bases, with reading frame beginning at the first base. The germline V and J ends show losses of 2 bases and 4 bases respectively, and no gene match explains 4 bases of the junction. The germline V gene (reference sequence) specifies MNHEY as CDR1 and SMNVEV as CDR2. General findings and caveats noted by the study authors: The amount of clinical and demographic metadata varied by source and participant and was provided uncurated.

This sequence originates from a woman between 45 and 60 years old with COVID-19, enrolled during active disease. Recombination linked TRBV27 to TRBJ2-7; TRBD2 agrees with 8 junctional bases. The sequenced sample consisted of peripheral blood. The CDR3 protein sequence reads: CASSLRSGGYEQYF. The DNA sequence reads TGTGCCAGCAGTTTAAGGAGCGGGGGATACGAGCAGTACTTC.